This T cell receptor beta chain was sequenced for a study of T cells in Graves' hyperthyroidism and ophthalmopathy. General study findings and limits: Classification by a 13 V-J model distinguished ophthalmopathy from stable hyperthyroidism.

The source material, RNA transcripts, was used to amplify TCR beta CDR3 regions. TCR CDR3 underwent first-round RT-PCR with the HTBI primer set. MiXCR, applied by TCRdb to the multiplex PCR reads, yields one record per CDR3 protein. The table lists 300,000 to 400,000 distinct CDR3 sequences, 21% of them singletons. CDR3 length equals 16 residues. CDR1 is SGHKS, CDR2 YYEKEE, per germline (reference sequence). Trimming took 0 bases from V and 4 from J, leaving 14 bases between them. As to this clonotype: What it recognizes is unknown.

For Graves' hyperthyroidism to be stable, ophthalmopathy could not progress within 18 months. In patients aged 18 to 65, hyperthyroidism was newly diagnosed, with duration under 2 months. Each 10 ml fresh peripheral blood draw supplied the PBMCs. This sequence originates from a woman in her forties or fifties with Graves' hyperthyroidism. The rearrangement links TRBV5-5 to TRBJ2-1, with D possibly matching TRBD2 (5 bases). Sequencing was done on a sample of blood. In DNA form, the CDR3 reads TGTGCCAGCAGCTTGGGTACGGGGAGAGGGTACAATGAGCAGTTCTTC. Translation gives CASSLGTGRGYNEQFF.